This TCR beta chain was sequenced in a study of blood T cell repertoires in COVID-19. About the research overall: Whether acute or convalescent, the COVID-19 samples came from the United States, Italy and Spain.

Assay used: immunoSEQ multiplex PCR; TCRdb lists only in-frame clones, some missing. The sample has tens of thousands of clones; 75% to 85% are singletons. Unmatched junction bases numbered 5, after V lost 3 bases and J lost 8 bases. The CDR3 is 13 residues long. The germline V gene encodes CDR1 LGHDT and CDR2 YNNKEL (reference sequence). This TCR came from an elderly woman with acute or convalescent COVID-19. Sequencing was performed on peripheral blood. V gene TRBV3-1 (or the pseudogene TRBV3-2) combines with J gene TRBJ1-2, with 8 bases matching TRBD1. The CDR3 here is CASSHIQGDGYTF. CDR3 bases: TGTGCCAGCAGCCACATACAGGGGGACGGCTACACCTTC.